One and the same sample provided the 28 T cell receptor beta chains below, sequenced in a study of T cell responses to AZD1222 COVID-19 vaccine. TCRdb keeps only in-frame clones here, not all; method: immunoSEQ multiplex PCR. The table records about 140,000 clones, approximately 90% of them present only once. This sample comprised peripheral blood, obtained on day 0 of AZD1222 vaccination. Receptors were obtained from an adult in good health.

This chain uses TRBV5-1 with TRBJ1-2, with 7 bases that match TRBD1. V lost 0 bases and J lost 4; bases outside the gene matches: 9. There are 16 residues in the CDR3. CDR1 and CDR2 from the germline V gene are SGHRS and YFSETQ. In DNA, the CDR3 is TGCGCCAGCAGCTTGGCCCCGACAGGGCTGACCTATGGCTACACCTTC. Its translation: CASSLAPTGLTYGYTF.

This clone appeared a single time. The chain links TRBV7-3 to TRBJ1-2, with D tentatively TRBD1 (5 bases). The CDR3 runs to 13 residues. V was clipped by 2 bases and J by 7 bases, with 11 bases between them. Germline V gene lookup returns CDR1 SGHTA and CDR2 FQGTGA. As DNA, the CDR3 is TGTGCCAGCAGCTTAGCAGGGCTCTCTGGCTACACCTTC. This sequence encodes CASSLAGLSGYTF.

The chain links TRBV9 to TRBJ2-1; D possibly corresponds to TRBD2 (7 bases). Germline V lookup: CDR1 SGDLS, CDR2 YYNGEE. V dropped 0 bases and J dropped 0 bases, with 10 bases sitting between them. This CDR3 is 16 amino acids long. CDR3 sequence reads: CASSVGGGYSYNEQFF. The CDR3 region has the DNA TGTGCCAGCAGCGTAGGGGGGGGCTACTCCTACAATGAGCAGTTCTTC.

The chain carries TRBV4-1 and TRBJ1-2; no clear D gene. In germline, CDR1 is MGHRA, CDR2 YSYEKL. Trimming removed 4 bases from V and 3 bases from J, with 15 bases in between. The CDR3 consists of 15 residues. As DNA, the CDR3 is TGCGCCAGCAGCCCCTTTGTAGGGATACACTATGGCTACACCTTC. Translation: CASSPFVGIHYGYTF.

This chain joins TRBV14 and TRBJ1-1; no clear D gene. CDR3 size: 12 residues. V shed 1 base and J shed 6 bases, with 6 bases lying between them. Germline V gene data show CDR1 as SGHDN and CDR2 as FVKESK. CDR3 region: CASSQGWAEAFF. CDR3 DNA sequence: TGTGCCAGCAGCCAAGGCTGGGCTGAAGCTTTCTTT. The full variable domain, its missing parts supplied by reference TRBV14 and TRBJ1-1, is EAGVTQFPSHSVIEKGQTVTLRCDPISGHDNLYWYRRVMGKEIKFLLHFVKESKQDESGMPNNRFLAERTGGTYSTLKVQPAELEDSGVYFCASSQGWAEAFFGQGTRLTVV.

The chain has TRBV7-3 and TRBJ1-6, with 7 bases matching TRBD1. CDR3 length: 15 amino acids. Germline assignment: CDR1 SGHTA and CDR2 FQGTGA. Unmatched junction bases numbered 3, after V lost 0 bases and J lost 7 bases. Written as DNA, the CDR3 is TGTGCCAGCAGCTTAACAGGGGGCCCAAATTCACCCCTCCACTTT. Residues: CASSLTGGPNSPLHF. The full variable domain, rest sourced from reference TRBV7-3 and TRBJ1-6, is GAGVSQTPSNKVTEKGKYVELRCDPISGHTALYWYRQSLGQGPEFLIYFQGTGAADDSGLPNDRFFAVRPEGSVSTLKIQRTERGDSAVYLCASSLTGGPNSPLHFGNGTRLTVT.

V is TRBV18 and J is TRBJ1-1; D is ambiguous. The V end lost 1 base, the J end lost 2 bases, and 11 bases lay between the germline ends. The CDR3 sequence is 15 residues long. Per germline, CDR1 KGHSH and CDR2 LQKENI. CDR3 nucleotides: TGTGCCAGCTCACCACTAAGAACCAGTAACACTGAAGCTTTCTTT. Protein product: CASSPLRTSNTEAFF.

The rearrangement uses TRBV5-6 and TRBJ1-5, with no clear D. From germline, CDR1 is SGHDT and CDR2 YYEEEE. Trimming took off 3 bases at V and 11 bases at J, with 9 bases between the two ends. CDR3 length: 11 residues. The CDR3 sequence is CASSYPKTQHF. The DNA for the CDR3 is TGTGCCAGCAGCTACCCAAAAACCCAGCATTTT.

This clone was recorded once. The gene calls are TRBV28 and TRBJ2-1, with D possibly TRBD2 on 6 matching bases. Trimming took off 4 bases at V and 4 bases at J, with 17 bases between the two ends. Germline V gene data show CDR1 as MDHEN and CDR2 as SYDVKM. There are 16 residues in the CDR3. DNA of the CDR3: TGTGCCAGCAGTTATTACTCGGGGGAAGGTTACAATGAGCAGTTCTTC. It codes for CASSYYSGEGYNEQFF.

The chain has TRBV28 and TRBJ2-7; 10 nucleotides line up with TRBD2. Germline trimming cut 2 bases from V and 5 bases from J; bases unmatched to any gene: 3. This CDR3 has 14 residues. Germline-derived CDR1 and CDR2 are MDHEN and SYDVKM. CDR3 bases: TGTGCCAGCAGTTTAGGTCTAGCGGGGGACGAGCAGTACTTC. Protein: CASSLGLAGDEQYF.

This clone came up once. The chain carries TRBV9 and TRBJ1-4, with D perhaps TRBD1 (5 bases). CDR3 length: 17 amino acids. V shed 0 bases and J shed 4 bases, with 16 bases lying between them. Germline V CDR1 and CDR2: SGDLS, YYNGEE. The CDR3 sequence is CASSVAYGAGINEKLFF. The CDR3, as DNA: TGTGCCAGCAGCGTAGCGTATGGGGCAGGGATTAATGAAAAACTGTTTTTT.

V is TRBV7-2 and J is TRBJ1-5, with unresolved D. CDR3 length equals 13 residues. The ends were cut back, 5 bases at V and 5 bases at J, with 10 bases in the middle. Germline CDR1 reads SGHTA; CDR2 reads FQGNSA. The DNA of the CDR3 is TGTGCCAGCAGCCCCGACGCTTATCAGCCCCAGCATTTT. Protein sequence: CASSPDAYQPQHF.

The chain recombines TRBV6-1 with TRBJ2-7; 9 bases are a match to TRBD1. V was pared by 6 bases and J by 4 bases, with 4 bases of the junction left unmatched. The germline V gene has CDR1 MNHNS and CDR2 SASEGT. This CDR3 spans 13 amino acids. The CDR3: CASRRTGVYEQYF. The CDR3 bases are TGTGCCAGCAGGAGGACAGGGGTATACGAGCAGTACTTC.

The chain recombines TRBV3-1 (or the pseudogene TRBV3-2) with TRBJ2-2; TRBD2 matches 8 bases. Germline V gives CDR1 LGHDT, CDR2 YNNKEL (reference sequence). This CDR3 contains 15 residues. The V gene end was trimmed by 2 bases and the J gene end by 5 bases; junction bases not matched to a gene: 4. The CDR3 spells CASSQISSGTGELFF. Written as DNA, the CDR3 is TGTGCCAGCAGCCAAATCTCTAGCGGGACCGGGGAGCTGTTTTTT.

This clone was detected only once. The chain links TRBV5-1 to TRBJ2-7; tentative D call: TRBD2 (5 bases). Trimming shortened V by 1 base and J by 4 bases, and 24 bases separated the two germline ends. The CDR3 contains 18 residues. Per the germline V gene, CDR1 is SGHRS and CDR2 is YFSETQ. DNA of the CDR3: TGCGCCAGCAGCTTGAGCTTTACCGCGGGCCCCACAGCGTACGAGCAGTACTTC. It codes for CASSLSFTAGPTAYEQYF.

V and J are TRBV5-5 and TRBJ2-7; D remains unclear. The V end was cut by 5 bases, the J end by 7 bases, with 22 bases between. Germline CDR1 SGHKS, CDR2 YYEKEE (reference sequence). This CDR3 is built from 15 residues. CDR3 nucleotides: TGTGCCAGCAGTGGCATCCAGTCCCCCTTCACGGAGCAGTACTTC. This codes for CASSGIQSPFTEQYF.

The chain uses TRBV7-3 and TRBJ2-5, with 11 nucleotides matching TRBD2. The CDR3 has 17 amino acids. V shed 5 bases and J 1 base; nucleotides not matched to a gene: 9. Germline V lookup: CDR1 SGHTA, CDR2 FQGTGA. The CDR3 region is CASSNHTSGGPQETQYF. CDR3 DNA sequence: TGTGCCAGCAGCAACCACACTAGCGGGGGCCCCCAAGAGACCCAGTACTTC.

This rearrangement joins TRBV9 to TRBJ2-1; 7 positions match TRBD2. The CDR3 contains 15 residues. V was clipped by 0 bases and J by 3 bases; unmatched bases: 3. The germline gives CDR1 SGDLS, CDR2 YYNGEE. The CDR3 bases are TGTGCCAGCAGCGTAGTTGCGGGGGACTACAATGAGCAGTTCTTC. This encodes CASSVVAGDYNEQFF.

The gene calls are TRBV5-1 and TRBJ2-1; possible D gene TRBD1, 7 bases. V lost 7 bases, J lost 9 bases, and 20 bases lay in between. The germline V gene has CDR1 SGHRS and CDR2 YFSETQ. CDR3 length: 14 amino acids. The CDR3 nucleotides read TGCGCCAGCTCCCTCGGCTACCAGGGGGGTGAGCAGTTCTTC. Its translation: CASSLGYQGGEQFF.

The J gene is TRBJ2-7, the V gene TRBV30, with 9 bases matching TRBD2. Trimming removed 8 bases from V and 5 bases from J; junction bases left unmatched: 4. Germline CDR1 and CDR2: GTSNPN and SVGIG (reference sequence). CDR3 size: 11 residues. The CDR3 loop is CASGRSNEQYF. The CDR3 DNA reads TGTGCCAGCGGGAGGTCCAACGAGCAGTACTTC.

The V and J genes are TRBV5-6 and TRBJ1-1; TRBD1 agrees at 7 bases. Looked up from germline, CDR1 is SGHDT and CDR2 is YYEEEE. Germline trimming cut 0 bases from V and 0 bases from J; bases unmatched to any gene: 8. This CDR3 is built from 17 residues. The CDR3 reads CASSLGSGGSLNTEAFF. CDR3 coding DNA: TGTGCCAGCAGCTTGGGGTCAGGGGGGAGTCTGAACACTGAAGCTTTCTTT.

This clone came up once. The chain has TRBV19 and TRBJ1-5; D gene ambiguous. In germline, CDR1 is LNHDA, CDR2 SQIVND (reference sequence). The V end was cut by 3 bases, the J end by 6 bases, with 12 bases between. The CDR3 runs 14 residues. DNA of the CDR3: TGTGCCAGTAGTATGGATTACAGAGGTCAGCCCCAGCATTTT. It is translated as CASSMDYRGQPQHF.

The rearrangement links TRBV5-6 to TRBJ1-2, with a tentative D call TRBD1 (5 bases). The ends were cut back, 2 bases at V and 7 bases at J, with 12 bases in the middle. The germline V gene encodes CDR1 SGHDT and CDR2 YYEEEE. CDR3 length: 13 amino acids. CDR3 loop: CASSFIGVSGYTF. CDR3 coding DNA: TGTGCCAGCAGCTTTATAGGGGTGAGTGGCTACACCTTC.

The chain links TRBV6-5 to TRBJ1-2; maybe TRBD1 (6 bases). With 7 bases removed from V and 1 base from J, the gap between germline ends came to 13 bases. The V gene's germline CDR1 is MNHEY and CDR2 SVGAGI. The CDR3 extends over 14 amino acids. CDR3 DNA: TGTGCCAGCATACAGGGTCCCCATAACTATGGCTACACCTTC. Amino acids: CASIQGPHNYGYTF.

V and J are TRBV7-6 and TRBJ2-7; D might be TRBD1 (7 bases). Trimming stripped 5 bases from V and 0 bases from J, with 17 bases between. Germline V CDR1 and CDR2: SGHVS, FNYEAQ. This CDR3 has 16 residues. The CDR3 DNA sequence: TGTGCCAGCAGCCCCTCCATGCAGGGGGGCTCCTACGAGCAGTACTTC. It specifies CASSPSMQGGSYEQYF.

The genes are TRBV25-1 and TRBJ1-1; TRBD1 is a possible D gene (5 bases). V dropped 7 bases and J dropped 4 bases, with 10 bases sitting between them. Germline-derived CDR1 and CDR2 are MGHDK and SYGVNS. The CDR3 is made up of 12 amino acids. CDR3 sequence reads: CASTGGSTEAFF. For the CDR3, the DNA is TGTGCCAGCACGGGGGGGAGCACTGAAGCTTTCTTT.

The chain joins TRBV7-9 to TRBJ2-7; D is unclear. This CDR3 has 13 amino acids. The V and J ends lost 3 bases and 3 bases respectively, with 9 bases between them. CDR1 and CDR2 from the germline V gene are SEHNR and FQNEAQ (reference sequence). CDR3 bases: TGTGCCAGCAGCTTCGACATTCGCTACGAGCAGTACTTC. Its translation: CASSFDIRYEQYF.

The rearrangement joins TRBV23-1 to TRBJ2-7; D gene uncertain. TRBV23-1 is reported as an ORF; its role is uncertain. The CDR3 sequence is 12 residues long. Trimming stripped 2 bases from V and 7 bases from J, with 9 bases between. CDR3 DNA sequence: TGCGCCAGCAGTCAACGCGGACGGGAGCAGTACTTC. This sequence encodes CASSQRGREQYF.